The clone carrying this T cell receptor (beta chain) was counted many times. What it recognizes is unknown. These data come from a study of response to subunit inactivated influenza vaccine. Study-wide results and caveats: Authors suggested few new T cells are recruited by each seasonal influenza vaccination.

TCRdb reprocessed the RT-PCR reads with MiXCR, giving one entry per CDR3 protein. The table has approximately 530,000 distinct CDR3 sequences, approximately 7.8% seen once; the top ten hold around 13%. This sequence originates from a man between 45 and 75 years old who received an inactivated influenza vaccine. The sample was PBMCs from blood, taken around 25 months after vaccination.

The CDR3 loop is CASSFQGLPVNEQFF. Here the CDR3 DNA reads TGTGCCAGCAGCTTTCAGGGGCTACCAGTCAATGAGCAGTTCTTC. This chain links TRBV11-2 with TRBJ2-1; perhaps TRBD1 as D (6 bases). Trimming took 3 bases from V and 6 from J, leaving 15 bases between them. CDR1 is SGHAT and CDR2 is FQNNGV in the germline V gene. This CDR3 region has 15 residues.